A selection of T cell receptor beta chains follows, all from one sample in a study of blood T cell repertoires in COVID-19. Repertoires were generated with immunoSEQ multiplex PCR, while TCRdb's copy carries only in-frame clones and drops some. The repertoire has under 300,000 clones, 70% to 90% of them found once; the top ten carry under 5.5%. Material: peripheral blood. The receptors derive from a man aged 60-69 years who had recovered from COVID-19. The CDR3 runs from the conserved cysteine through the conserved F or W. D genes are given only for firm matches. The size entry is marked missing in some rows and otherwise reads once, few, many or a size class.

V	D	J	size	DNA	CDR3
TRBV18	-	TRBJ1-1	-	TGTGCCAGCTCACCACCGCAGCGGGTAATGAACACTGAAGCTTTCTTT	CASSPPQRVMNTEAFF
TRBV7-8	TRBD1	TRBJ1-6	-	TGTGCCAGCAGCTATCGGACAGGGGGGAATTCACCCCTCCACTTT	CASSYRTGGNSPLHF
TRBV11-2	-	TRBJ2-2	-	TGTGCCAGCAGCTTAGATCGGGGGGCGCGGACCGGGGAGCTGTTTTTT	CASSLDRGARTGELFF
TRBV5-1	-	TRBJ1-3	-	TGCGCCAGCAAGGCGGACTCTGGAAACACCATATATTTT	CASKADSGNTIYF
TRBV30	-	TRBJ1-1	-	TGTGCCTGGAGGAGGAACACTGAAGCTTTCTTT	CAWRRNTEAFF
TRBV5-4	-	TRBJ2-4	-	TGTGCCAGCAGCCAAAAACAGGGAAAAGTCGACATTCAGTACTTC	CASSQKQGKVDIQYF
TRBV9	TRBD1	TRBJ2-6	-	TGTGCCAGCAGCACAGGGGGTGCTGGGGCCAACGTCCTGACTTTC	CASSTGGAGANVLTF
TRBV11-2	TRBD1	TRBJ2-1	-	TGTGCCAGCAGCACCCGGGACAGGGGAGGGCGGGTTCCGTTCTTC	CASSTRDRGGRVPFF
TRBV7-6	-	TRBJ2-3	-	TGTGCCAGCAGCTTAGTTGGGGGCGGGGGAGCAGATACGCAGTATTTT	CASSLVGGGGADTQYF
TRBV3-1/TRBV3-2	-	TRBJ2-2	-	TGTGCCAGCAGTCCCGGGACATTGATCACCGGGGAGCTGTTTTTT	CASSPGTLITGELFF
TRBV6-5	-	TRBJ1-4	few	TGTGCCAGCGGAGGTGGAGTTAGGGAAAAACTGTTTTTT	CASGGGVREKLFF
TRBV6-5	TRBD1	TRBJ1-1	-	TGTGCCAGCAGTTCCCCCTTTACAGGGGGCGCCGCTGAAGCTTTCTTT	CASSSPFTGGAAEAFF
TRBV19	-	TRBJ1-2	-	TGTGCCAGTAGTATTACGGGAGGTTCTGGCTACACCTTC	CASSITGGSGYTF
TRBV12-3/TRBV12-4	-	TRBJ1-3	-	TGTGCCAGCAGTTTAATCGGTGACACCATATATTTT	CASSLIGDTIYF
TRBV6-5	-	TRBJ1-5	once	TGTGCCAGCAGTCCGGGGATATTGGGCAATCAGCCCCAGCATTTT	CASSPGILGNQPQHF
TRBV6-5	TRBD2	TRBJ2-1	-	TGTGCCAGCAGTAATAGCGGGAGCTACAATGAGCAGTTCTTC	CASSNSGSYNEQFF
TRBV11-2	-	TRBJ1-3	-	TGTGCCAGCAGCCAAGGACAGATCTCTGGAAACACCATATATTTT	CASSQGQISGNTIYF
TRBV21-1	-	TRBJ2-7	-	TGTGCCAGCAGCAAAGTCAGTTACGAGCAGTACTTC	CASSKVSYEQYF
TRBV30	-	TRBJ2-1	-	TGTGCCTGGATCCGAGTTCCCTCCTACAATGAGCAGTTCTTC	CAWIRVPSYNEQFF
TRBV4-1	-	TRBJ2-1	once	TGCGCCAGCAGCCCCGGGCCCGTAGGGGCCAATGAGCAGTTCTTC	CASSPGPVGANEQFF
TRBV30	TRBD1	TRBJ2-4	-	TGTGCCTGGAGGGGGACAGTACCTTTAGCCAAAAACATTCAGTACTTC	CAWRGTVPLAKNIQYF
TRBV9	-	TRBJ1-5	-	TGTGCCAGCAGCGGTGGGGAGGGTTTAGGTAATCAGCCCCAGCATTTT	CASSGGEGLGNQPQHF
TRBV21-1	-	TRBJ2-7	-	TGTGCCAGCAGCAGCAGACTAGCGGGAGCTGTCGAGCAGTACTTC	CASSSRLAGAVEQYF
TRBV5-8	-	TRBJ2-7	-	TGTGCCAGCAGGCGGGCGCCTAGTCCCTCATCCTACGAGCAGTACTTC	CASRRAPSPSSYEQYF
TRBV7-8	-	TRBJ2-3	-	TGTGCCAGCAGCTCCTATTTCGATACGCAGTATTTT	CASSSYFDTQYF
TRBV27	-	TRBJ1-5	-	TGTGCCAGCAGTTTAAGACAGCATAGCAATCAGCCCCAGCATTTT	CASSLRQHSNQPQHF